Presented here are 18 T cell receptor beta chains from one specimen sequenced in a study of Ad26.COV2.S vaccination and SARS-CoV-2 variants. Sequencing was performed with immunoSEQ multiplex PCR; in TCRdb, only in-frame clones are kept and a portion is missing. The sample records hundreds of thousands of clones, roughly nine tenths being singletons. The sample's treatment: some 20 received Ad26.COV2.S at low or high dose, single or two shots; 5 received placebo; per-sample allocation not given. On day 63 after the first injection, vaccine and placebo recipients gave samples. This sample comprised peripheral blood, obtained in a trial of Ad26.COV2.S vaccine versus placebo. All receptors derive from a person aged 18-60 years who received the Ad26.COV2.S COVID-19 vaccine or a placebo.

This chain uses TRBV30 with TRBJ1-5; no definite D call. Germline values: CDR1 GTSNPN, CDR2 SVGIG (reference sequence). This CDR3 region has 15 residues. Trimming removed 0 bases at V and 4 bases at J, with 13 bases between. This CDR3 is CAWSVSGPYNQPQHF. The CDR3 DNA reads as TGTGCCTGGAGTGTAAGCGGACCGTATAATCAGCCCCAGCATTTT.

J is TRBJ2-5 and V is TRBV3-1 (or the pseudogene TRBV3-2), with 11 bases identical to TRBD2. The CDR3 has 16 residues. The J segment lost 8 bases and the V segment lost 3 bases, leaving 11 bases of the junction unmatched. The V gene's germline CDR1 is LGHDT and CDR2 YNNKEL (reference sequence). The CDR3 region has the DNA TGTGCCAGCAGCCAGGCCTTTACTAGCGGGAGAAGAACCCAGTACTTC. The encoded protein is CASSQAFTSGRRTQYF.

The sample holds a few counts of this clone. The chain has TRBV2 and TRBJ1-4, with TRBD1 identical over 9 bases. This CDR3 region has 13 residues. Germline V CDR1 and CDR2: SNHLY, FYNNEI. V trimming: 10 bases; J trimming: 8 bases; junction bases outside the gene matches: 8. This chain's CDR3 is CATIDRGKEKLFF. DNA of the CDR3: TGTGCCACAATAGACAGGGGGAAAGAAAAACTGTTTTTT.

The J gene is TRBJ1-1, the V gene TRBV18, with D perhaps TRBD1 (5 bases). Trimming removed 1 base at V and 0 bases at J, with 6 bases between. Per germline, CDR1 KGHSH and CDR2 LQKENI. CDR3 length equals 14 residues. The CDR3 DNA reads as TGTGCCAGCTCACCACTCAGGGTGAACACTGAAGCTTTCTTT. Translating it yields CASSPLRVNTEAFF.

The genes are TRBV19 and TRBJ1-1; TRBD1 is a possible D gene (6 bases). Germline CDR1 reads LNHDA; CDR2 reads SQIVND (reference sequence). This CDR3 is 14 amino acids long. Trimming pared 2 bases from V and 4 bases from J, leaving 11 bases between. The chain's CDR3 is CASSIYGGRTEAFF. CDR3 DNA: TGTGCCAGTAGTATATACGGGGGGCGCACTGAAGCTTTCTTT. Together with reference TRBV19 and TRBJ1-1, the CDR3 gives the full variable domain: DGGITQSPKYLFRKEGQNVTLSCEQNLNHDAMYWYRQDPGQGLRLIYYSQIVNDFQKGDIAEGYSVSREKKESFPLTVTSAQKNPTAFYLCASSIYGGRTEAFFGQGTRLTVV.

A remark on this clone: The same CDR3 arises from other DNA sequences in this sample as well. The chain joins TRBV5-1 to TRBJ2-3, with TRBD2 matching 13 bases. The CDR3 covers 16 residues. The V gene end was trimmed by 3 bases and the J gene end by 0 bases; junction bases not matched to a gene: 1. Germline V gene lookup returns CDR1 SGHRS and CDR2 YFSETQ. The CDR3 is CASSSGLAGSTDTQYF. CDR3 DNA sequence: TGCGCCAGCAGCTCGGGACTAGCGGGGAGCACAGATACGCAGTATTTT.

The chain employs TRBV6-5 and TRBJ2-1, with 14 bases fitting TRBD2. Germline V CDR1 and CDR2: MNHEY, SVGAGI. CDR3 size: 15 residues. With 7 bases clipped from V and 8 bases from J, the junction kept 7 bases outside the gene matches. CDR3 protein: CASTRLAGGRDEQFF. As DNA, the CDR3 is TGTGCCAGCACCAGACTAGCGGGAGGGAGGGATGAGCAGTTCTTC.

The table lists this clone with a count of one. The V and J genes are TRBV24-1 and TRBJ2-5; TRBD1 matches 8 bases. Germline CDR1 and CDR2: KGHDR and SFDVKD. V lost 4 bases to trimming and J lost 5 bases; unmatched junction nucleotides: 2. The CDR3 is 13 residues long. In nucleotides, the CDR3 is TGTGCCACCAGTGAGGGACAGGAGGAGACCCAGTACTTC. Its protein product is CATSEGQEETQYF.

V gene TRBV19 combines with J gene TRBJ2-7; tentatively, D is TRBD1 (6 bases). V lost 2 bases, J lost 2 bases, and 16 bases lay in between. Germline CDR1 reads LNHDA; CDR2 reads SQIVND (reference sequence). The CDR3 sequence is 16 residues long. The CDR3 DNA reads TGTGCCAGTAGTATATCGGCGGCAGGGGCCGCCTACGAGCAGTACTTC. It encodes CASSISAAGAAYEQYF.

This clone was detected once. CDR3 region: CASSLAGTPASGANVLTF. DNA of the CDR3: TGTGCCAGCAGCCTAGCCGGGACGCCAGCCTCTGGGGCCAACGTCCTGACTTTC. The chain couples TRBV9 to TRBJ2-6; D assignment may be TRBD1 or TRBD2 (5 bases each). Germline CDR1 SGDLS, CDR2 YYNGEE. The germline V and J ends were trimmed by 4 bases and 0 bases, with 17 bases remaining between them. The CDR3 has 18 residues.

The rearrangement joins TRBV29-1 to TRBJ2-7, with D uncertain. The CDR3 runs to 14 residues. The V end was cut by 6 bases, the J end by 0 bases, with 15 bases between. Germline V gene lookup returns CDR1 SQVTM and CDR2 ANQGSEA. CDR3 sequence reads: CSVLAQELSYEQYF. The CDR3 coding sequence is TGCAGCGTGCTTGCGCAAGAACTCTCCTACGAGCAGTACTTC.

The chain employs TRBV10-3 and TRBJ1-5; TRBD1 matches 8 bases. The germline CDR1 and CDR2 sequences are ENHRY and SYGVKD. This CDR3 is built from 15 residues. V was clipped by 5 bases and J by 2 bases; unmatched bases: 5. The chain's CDR3 is CAISLTGDGNQPQHF. In DNA, the CDR3 is TGTGCCATCAGTCTGACAGGGGACGGCAATCAGCCCCAGCATTTT.

V and J are TRBV5-1 and TRBJ2-1; D is unresolved. Looked up from germline, CDR1 is SGHRS and CDR2 is YFSETQ. The CDR3 is 14 amino acids. V lost 5 bases to trimming and J lost 4 bases, with 13 bases between them. The CDR3 sequence is CASSPDIGYNEQFF. Here the CDR3 DNA reads TGCGCCAGCAGTCCCGACATAGGTTACAATGAGCAGTTCTTC.

The chain links TRBV12-3 or TRBV12-4 to TRBJ1-2; D gene ambiguous. The V end was cut by 2 bases, the J end by 8 bases, with 6 bases between. This CDR3 is built from 11 residues. CDR3 in DNA: TGTGCCAGCAGTTTACTGGGCGGCTACACCTTC. This codes for CASSLLGGYTF.

The V gene is TRBV27, the J gene TRBJ1-5, with unresolved D. CDR3 length: 13 amino acids. The V end was cut by 10 bases, the J end by 11 bases, with 21 bases between. Germline V gene lookup returns CDR1 MNHEY and CDR2 SMNVEV (reference sequence). This chain's CDR3 is CAIGSGTSASQHF. As DNA, the CDR3 is TGTGCCATCGGTTCAGGTACATCAGCGTCCCAGCATTTT.

The chain couples TRBV7-9 to TRBJ2-5; TRBD1 agrees at 7 bases. Germline V gene data show CDR1 as SEHNR and CDR2 as FQNEAQ (reference sequence). The CDR3 is 14 residues long. Germline trimming cut 6 bases from V and 6 bases from J; bases unmatched to any gene: 10. CDR3 in amino acids: CASRPGTVAKTQYF. The CDR3 DNA is TGTGCCAGCAGACCCGGGACAGTTGCGAAGACCCAGTACTTC.

The V gene is TRBV19, the J gene TRBJ1-3; a weak D match, TRBD1 (6 bases). The CDR3 has 14 residues. Trimming removed 5 bases at V and 3 bases at J, with 11 bases between. Germline CDR1 and CDR2: LNHDA and SQIVND (reference sequence). Here the CDR3 reads CASSPGGGGNTIYF. For the CDR3, the DNA is TGTGCCAGTAGTCCTGGGGGCGGTGGAAACACCATATATTTT.

This CDR3 is CASSLIPSSGETQYF. CDR3 bases: TGCGCCAGCAGCTTGATCCCTAGCTCGGGAGAGACCCAGTACTTC. The chain joins TRBV5-1 to TRBJ2-5, with D maybe TRBD2 (5 bases). The germline gives CDR1 SGHRS, CDR2 YFSETQ. The germline V and J ends were trimmed by 1 base and 4 bases, with 14 bases remaining between them. The CDR3 loop spans 15 amino acids.